Included here is one T cell receptor beta chain sequence, with context. No antigen is known for it. No much larger clone is present one base from it, and per-base qualities are unavailable. This specimen belongs to a study of CD8 T cells in Susac syndrome (dated by TCRdb to the late 2010s). Turning to the overall study: The study used repertoire sequencing to test whether antigen drove CD8+ T cell activation and differentiation in Susac syndrome. Study-wide findings and limitations: The study acknowledged that relatively few individuals were included in the TCR sequencing and HLA analysis.

Peripheral blood CD8+ and CD4+ T cells from healthy donors, Susac syndrome patients and multiple sclerosis patients were profiled by high-throughput TCR beta sequencing. Multiple sclerosis controls were treatment-naive patients with stable or active relapsing-remitting disease fulfilling revised McDonald criteria. Bulk CD8+ and CD4+ T cells were purified by magnetic negative isolation, while CD8+ TEMRA cells were enriched using FACS. Blood was collected in EDTA tubes and processed within 24 hours, with PBMCs isolated through density gradient centrifugation. PBMCs destined for TCR sequencing were cryopreserved in liquid nitrogen and later thawed in a 37 °C water bath. The sorted or isolated CD4+, CD8+ and CD8+ TEMRA cells reached a purity of at least 90%. CDR1 is given as MDHEN and CDR2 as SYDVKM, both from the germline V gene. The CDR3 covers 15 residues, taking in both the cysteine and the phenylalanine. Only the CDR3 region is kept as DNA, spanning 45 bases read in frame from base 1. V has 1 base trimmed and J has 10 bases trimmed; junction bases matching no gene number 12.

RNA was extracted with the RNeasy kit and 0.5 to 1 ug was reverse transcribed using random hexamers. TCR beta CDR3 regions were amplified with the immunoSEQ multiplex PCR assay covering 54 Vbeta and 13 Jbeta segments. PCR amplification bias was corrected using a synthetic template baseline for primer optimization and computational correction. The published analysis was carried out like this. Only productive sequences were kept, with reads annotated to V, D and J genes according to IMGT and analyzed in immunoSEQ Analyzer. Clonality was calculated as one minus the Shannon entropy normalized by log2 of the number of productive unique sequences. For each patient and control, public and private clones were evaluated within the 100 most prevalent clones. Clones were defined as Susac-specific when absent from the healthy and MS cohorts, from over a thousand published viral clones and from other ImmuneACCESS disease sequences. In-frame beta chains were kept once TCRdb had trimmed the public reads at Q25 with fastp and called clones with MiXCR. Each record represents a unique CDR3 protein, reported with the most common genes and DNA among its rows. The V and J calls and clone size come from TCRdb's table, not from the authors' own analysis. The sample table records 200,000 or so distinct CDR3 sequences; approximately 94% of these occur just once. More than 0.09% of the sample is in the top ten clones.

The clonotype was recovered from a human donor with multiple sclerosis. The sample taken for sequencing was CD4+ T cells from PBMCs. The chain is encoded by TRBV28 joined to TRBJ2-5; 7 middle bases align to TRBD2. CDR3 region: CASSLSHREARGQYF. In nucleotide form, the sequence is TGTGCCAGCAGTTTATCCCACCGGGAGGCCAGAGGCCAGTACTTC.